These 30 T cell receptor beta chains originate from one sample sequenced in a study of blood T cell repertoires in COVID-19. The table came from immunoSEQ multiplex PCR; TCRdb's copy has only in-frame clones and leaves some out. Here the sample spans 150,000 to 180,000 clones, roughly nine tenths being singletons. The sequencing sample was made of peripheral blood. Receptors were obtained from a man aged 45-65 years with acute or convalescent COVID-19.

The genes are TRBV28 and TRBJ2-1; TRBD1 agrees at 7 bases. Germline values: CDR1 MDHEN, CDR2 SYDVKM. The CDR3 has 15 amino acids. After removal of 5 bases from V and 0 bases from J, the junction contained 4 bases not matched to a gene. The CDR3 region is CASSAGGSSYNEQFF. CDR3 DNA sequence: TGTGCCAGCAGTGCAGGGGGAAGCTCCTACAATGAGCAGTTCTTC.

This chain joins TRBV29-1 and TRBJ1-5; TRBD1 agrees at 7 bases. The CDR3 is made up of 13 amino acids. The germline V gene has CDR1 SQVTM and CDR2 ANQGSEA. V shed 4 bases and J 7 bases; nucleotides not matched to a gene: 7. This CDR3 is CSVGDRAGQPQHF. DNA for the CDR3: TGCAGCGTTGGCGACAGGGCAGGCCAGCCCCAGCATTTT.

The chain has TRBV29-1 and TRBJ1-1; 8 bases are a match to TRBD1. The J segment lost 4 bases and the V segment lost 6 bases, leaving 10 bases of the junction unmatched. CDR1 is SQVTM, CDR2 ANQGSEA, per germline. The CDR3 length is 14 residues. CDR3 residues: CSVKAGTGVTEAFF. In DNA, the CDR3 is TGCAGCGTCAAGGCCGGGACAGGTGTCACTGAAGCTTTCTTT.

This chain uses TRBV27 with TRBJ2-3; 13 nucleotides align to TRBD2. Germline V gene data show CDR1 as MNHEY and CDR2 as SMNVEV (reference sequence). The CDR3 is made up of 17 amino acids. J was trimmed by 1 base and V by 5 bases; bases with no gene match: 6. CDR3 sequence reads: CASSPRGTSGGTDTQYF. The DNA of the CDR3 is TGTGCCAGCAGTCCTAGAGGGACTAGCGGGGGCACAGATACGCAGTATTTT.

This rearrangement joins TRBV2 to TRBJ1-4, with TRBD1 matching over 8 bases. Germline V CDR1 and CDR2: SNHLY, FYNNEI. Trimming removed 6 bases from V and 5 bases from J; junction bases left unmatched: 5. The CDR3 length is 14 residues. DNA for the CDR3: TGTGCCAGCAGGGATAGGACAGGGAATGAAAAACTGTTTTTT. This codes for CASRDRTGNEKLFF.

The chain carries TRBV3-1 (or the pseudogene TRBV3-2) and TRBJ1-3, with 8 bases aligning to TRBD1. V dropped 5 bases and J dropped 4; count of bases not matched to a gene: 7. The V gene's germline CDR1 is LGHDT and CDR2 YNNKEL (reference sequence). The CDR3 runs 15 residues. CDR3 loop: CASSNRDRQGNTIYF. The CDR3 nucleotides are TGTGCCAGCAGCAATCGGGACAGGCAAGGAAACACCATATATTTT.

The gene calls are TRBV18 and TRBJ1-2; TRBD1 matches 11 bases. CDR3 length equals 15 residues. With 3 bases clipped from V and 4 bases from J, the junction kept 4 bases outside the gene matches. In germline, CDR1 is KGHSH, CDR2 LQKENI. CDR3 coding DNA: TGTGCCAGCTCACCCGTGGACAGGGGGCCCTATGGCTACACCTTC. It codes for CASSPVDRGPYGYTF.

This clone turned up a few times. The CDR3 reads CASSHGTAYEQYF. In DNA form, the CDR3 reads TGTGCCAGCAGCCACGGGACAGCTTACGAGCAGTACTTC. The chain has TRBV28 and TRBJ2-7, with 7 bases fitting TRBD1. With 6 bases clipped from V and 4 bases from J, the junction kept 6 bases outside the gene matches. The CDR3 consists of 13 residues. Germline assignment: CDR1 MDHEN and CDR2 SYDVKM.

The V and J genes are TRBV10-3 and TRBJ2-4; 10 bases are a match to TRBD1. CDR1 and CDR2 (germline): ENHRY, SYGVKD. V shed 2 bases and J 3 bases; nucleotides not matched to a gene: 1. The CDR3 sequence is 15 residues long. The CDR3 spells CAISERTGGKNIQYF. CDR3 coding DNA: TGTGCCATCAGTGAGCGGACAGGGGGCAAAAACATTCAGTACTTC.

The rearrangement links TRBV9 to TRBJ1-4, with D tentatively TRBD1 (5 bases). Germline-derived CDR1 and CDR2 are SGDLS and YYNGEE. This CDR3 spans 17 amino acids. The ends were cut back, 3 bases at V and 0 bases at J, with 15 bases in the middle. This CDR3 reads CASSEVGTVPTNEKLFF. In DNA form, the CDR3 reads TGTGCCAGCAGCGAGGTGGGGACTGTTCCAACTAATGAAAAACTGTTTTTT.

The V call is TRBV7-3, the J call TRBJ2-2; D perhaps matches TRBD1 (6 bases). V was clipped by 0 bases and J by 5 bases, with 10 bases between them. Germline lookup yields CDR1 SGHTA and CDR2 FQGTGA. The CDR3 covers 15 residues. The CDR3 region is CASSLTGGWTGELFF. CDR3 nucleotide sequence: TGTGCCAGCAGCTTAACAGGGGGTTGGACCGGGGAGCTGTTTTTT.

V is TRBV28 and J is TRBJ1-5; D ambiguous. V gave up 8 bases and J gave up 4 bases, with 12 bases separating them. The CDR3 runs 13 residues. Germline V gene sequence: CDR1 MDHEN, CDR2 SYDVKM. The CDR3 here is CASLPQPNQPQHF. The DNA for the CDR3 is TGTGCCAGCTTACCACAGCCAAATCAGCCCCAGCATTTT.

This chain connects TRBV7-3 to TRBJ2-1; 8 nucleotides match TRBD2. The germline CDR1 and CDR2 sequences are SGHTA and FQGTGA. CDR3 length equals 14 residues. Unmatched junction bases numbered 6, after V lost 3 bases and J lost 8 bases. The CDR3 region is CASSFSPGGDEQFF. The CDR3 nucleotides read TGTGCCAGCAGCTTCAGCCCGGGGGGGGATGAGCAGTTCTTC.

The rearrangement links TRBV29-1 to TRBJ1-1, with unresolved D. Germline-derived CDR1 and CDR2 are SQVTM and ANQGSEA. This CDR3 region has 11 residues. The ends were cut back, 7 bases at V and 8 bases at J, with 14 bases in the middle. This CDR3 is CSAARAWEAFF. The CDR3 DNA reads as TGCAGCGCGGCGAGGGCTTGGGAAGCTTTCTTT.

Remarks on this clone: Other DNA sequences within the sample encode an identical CDR3. The gene calls are TRBV30 and TRBJ2-1; 15 bases agree with TRBD2. CDR1 is GTSNPN and CDR2 is SVGIG in the germline V gene (reference sequence). CDR3 size: 15 residues. The ends lost 0 bases at V and 8 bases at J; junction bases unmatched: 2. This CDR3 reads CAWSVGLAGGDEQFF. The DNA for the CDR3 is TGTGCCTGGAGTGTGGGACTAGCGGGAGGTGATGAGCAGTTCTTC.

J is TRBJ2-3 and V is TRBV27; 9 nucleotides match TRBD2. After removal of 5 bases from V and 2 bases from J, the junction contained 5 bases not matched to a gene. Germline V gene data show CDR1 as MNHEY and CDR2 as SMNVEV (reference sequence). The CDR3 contains 15 residues. CDR3 residues: CASSKTSGLTDTQYF. CDR3 nucleotides: TGTGCCAGCAGTAAGACTAGCGGACTCACAGATACGCAGTATTTT.

The gene calls are TRBV18 and TRBJ1-6; TRBD1 agrees at 7 bases. Trimming cost V 4 bases and J 8 bases; bases outside gene matches: 5. The length of the CDR3 is 14 residues. Germline V gives CDR1 KGHSH, CDR2 LQKENI. The CDR3 spells CASSRGTVDSPLHF. CDR3 nucleotide sequence: TGTGCCAGCTCACGCGGGACAGTAGATTCACCCCTCCACTTT.

The chain joins TRBV5-4 to TRBJ1-1; perhaps TRBD1 as D (5 bases). CDR1 and CDR2 from the germline V gene are SGHNT and YYREEE (reference sequence). V lost 4 bases and J lost 4, with 17 bases in between. The CDR3 is 15 residues long. The chain's CDR3 is CASSPIFGGSTEAFF. For the CDR3, the DNA is TGTGCCAGCAGCCCTATATTCGGGGGGAGCACTGAAGCTTTCTTT. Together with reference TRBV5-4 and TRBJ1-1, the CDR3 gives the full variable domain: ETGVTQSPTHLIKTRGQQVTLRCSSQSGHNTVSWYQQALGQGPQFIFQYYREEENGRGNFPPRFSGLQFPNYSSELNVNALELDDSALYLCASSPIFGGSTEAFFGQGTRLTVV.

This chain links TRBV6-7 with TRBJ2-5; 8 bases are a match to TRBD1. TRBV6-7 qualifies as an ORF whose function is uncertain. This CDR3 spans 19 amino acids. The J segment lost 3 bases and the V segment lost 8 bases, leaving 23 bases of the junction unmatched. CDR3 sequence reads: CASSTRDRTRREREETQYF. For the CDR3, the DNA is TGTGCCAGCTCCACCCGGGACAGGACACGAAGGGAGCGGGAAGAGACCCAGTACTTC.

V is TRBV18 and J is TRBJ2-7; 8 bases are a match to TRBD1. Germline CDR1 is KGHSH and CDR2 is LQKENI. V gave up 1 base and J gave up 4 bases; unmatched junction bases: 9. The length of the CDR3 is 16 residues. The CDR3 DNA reads as TGTGCCAGCTCACCACAGGGACAGGTCACCTCGTACGAGCAGTACTTC. It codes for CASSPQGQVTSYEQYF.

This clone showed up just a few times. The V and J genes are TRBV2 and TRBJ2-2; 8 bases line up with TRBD2. This CDR3 is 15 amino acids long. Per the germline V gene, CDR1 is SNHLY and CDR2 is FYNNEI. With 5 bases clipped from V and 0 bases from J, the junction kept 2 bases outside the gene matches. The chain's CDR3 is CASSWTSTNTGELFF. The CDR3 DNA sequence: TGTGCCAGCAGTTGGACTAGCACGAACACCGGGGAGCTGTTTTTT. Full variable domain (outside the CDR3, taken from reference TRBV2 and TRBJ2-2): EPEVTQTPSHQVTQMGQEVILRCVPISNHLYFYWYRQILGQKVEFLVSFYNNEISEKSEIFDDQFSVERPDGSNFTLKIRSTKLEDSAMYFCASSWTSTNTGELFFGEGSRLTVL.

The rearrangement uses TRBV10-3 and TRBJ2-1; 11 bases align to TRBD1. The length of the CDR3 is 16 residues. Trimming removed 2 bases from V and 3 bases from J; junction bases left unmatched: 3. Germline V gives CDR1 ENHRY, CDR2 SYGVKD. The CDR3 protein is CAISETGTGGYNEQFF. The CDR3 coding sequence is TGTGCCATCAGTGAGACCGGGACAGGGGGCTACAATGAGCAGTTCTTC.

CDR3 coding DNA: TGTGCCAGCAGCTCCCACGTCTTAGCGGGGGGCCGGGATGAGCAGTTCTTC. Protein: CASSSHVLAGGRDEQFF. V usage is TRBV9 and J usage is TRBJ2-1; TRBD2 matches 10 bases. The CDR3 has 17 residues. CDR1 is SGDLS and CDR2 is YYNGEE in the germline V gene. Trimming at V came to 4 bases and at J to 8 bases, leaving 15 bases not matched to a gene.

The chain combines TRBV3-1 (or the pseudogene TRBV3-2) with TRBJ1-4; maybe TRBD1 (5 bases). The CDR3 contains 15 residues. Trimming removed 4 bases from V and 7 bases from J, with 16 bases in between. The germline CDR1 and CDR2 sequences are LGHDT and YNNKEL (reference sequence). The CDR3 loop reads CASSPWTGGAEKLFF. CDR3 sequence (DNA): TGTGCCAGCAGCCCCTGGACGGGAGGGGCTGAAAAACTGTTTTTT.

This clone was recorded only once. The chain has TRBV29-1 and TRBJ2-1; D is perhaps TRBD1 (5 bases). The germline V and J ends were trimmed by 6 bases and 1 base, with 10 bases remaining between them. The CDR3 loop spans 13 amino acids. CDR1 and CDR2 from the germline V gene are SQVTM and ANQGSEA. As DNA, the CDR3 is TGCAGCGTCCAATACAGGTCCTACAATGAGCAGTTCTTC. This sequence encodes CSVQYRSYNEQFF.

The CDR3 nucleotides read TGTGCCAGTAGTATCGTTGGGACAGCAAATCAGCCCCAGCATTTT. Translated, it gives CASSIVGTANQPQHF. This chain uses TRBV19 with TRBJ1-5, with 7 positions matching TRBD1. J gave up 4 bases and V 3 bases, and 6 bases lay outside the gene matches. Looked up from germline, CDR1 is LNHDA and CDR2 is SQIVND (reference sequence). The CDR3 extends over 15 amino acids.

The J gene is TRBJ2-7, the V gene TRBV9, with D possibly TRBD2 on 7 matching bases. Trimming cost V 5 bases and J 5 bases, with 17 bases left between them. The germline V gene has CDR1 SGDLS and CDR2 YYNGEE. This CDR3 is 14 amino acids long. As DNA, the CDR3 is TGTGCCAGCAGTTTGGGGGGGGCGAGGAACGAGCAGTACTTC. This codes for CASSLGGARNEQYF.

CDR3 coding DNA: TGTGCCAGCAGCTTGGATCCGGGACTAGGGAAAGAGACCCAGTACTTC. As protein: CASSLDPGLGKETQYF. This chain uses TRBV5-4 with TRBJ2-5, with 8 nucleotides matching TRBD2. This CDR3 has 16 amino acids. Germline trimming cut 0 bases from V and 3 bases from J; bases unmatched to any gene: 7. Germline V gene sequence: CDR1 SGHNT, CDR2 YYREEE (reference sequence). The full variable domain, with the rest looked up from reference TRBV5-4 and TRBJ2-5, is ETGVTQSPTHLIKTRGQQVTLRCSSQSGHNTVSWYQQALGQGPQFIFQYYREEENGRGNFPPRFSGLQFPNYSSELNVNALELDDSALYLCASSLDPGLGKETQYFGPGTRLLVL.

This clone was observed a single time. The chain has TRBV24-1 and TRBJ2-1, with 9 bases identical to TRBD2. V lost 6 bases and J lost 0; bases outside the gene matches: 8. The CDR3 length is 17 residues. Germline CDR1 KGHDR, CDR2 SFDVKD. Here the CDR3 DNA reads TGTGCCACCAGTAATCAAGCGGGAGGTAGCTCCTACAATGAGCAGTTCTTC. Its protein product is CATSNQAGGSSYNEQFF.

This clone occurred a few times. The V call is TRBV9, the J call TRBJ1-2; D not resolved. CDR3 size: 10 residues. CDR1 and CDR2 from the germline V gene are SGDLS and YYNGEE. Trimming shortened V by 8 bases and J by 14 bases, and 16 bases separated the two germline ends. The CDR3 protein is CARFLLRRTF. The DNA for the CDR3 is TGTGCCAGGTTTTTACTAAGGCGTACCTTC.